The 3 T cell receptor beta chains listed next were all sequenced from one sample in a study of cytomegalovirus exposure and HLA in healthy donors. It was with 60 Vbeta and 13 Jbeta primers that the PCR ran. The assay was immunoSEQ multiplex PCR, and TCRdb's table has in-frame clones only and misses some. The table shows about 130,000 clones, with 65% to 90% occurring only once. Sequencing input: PBMCs. These receptors were taken from a man aged 45-60 years in good health and CMV-seronegative.

The chain uses TRBV6-5 and TRBJ1-2; D not resolved. V was cut by 6 bases and J by 0 bases, with 14 bases left in between. CDR1 and CDR2 (germline): MNHEY, SVGAGI. This CDR3 contains 15 residues. The CDR3 loop is CASRGREASNYGYTF. CDR3 nucleotides: TGTGCCAGCAGAGGTCGGGAGGCATCTAACTATGGCTACACCTTC.

The chain carries TRBV11-2 and TRBJ1-1; TRBD1 is a possible D gene (6 bases). V was trimmed by 5 bases and J by 5 bases, leaving 15 bases between them. From germline, CDR1 is SGHAT and CDR2 FQNNGV. CDR3 length equals 14 residues. This CDR3 reads CASSPTAGVTEAFF. Written as DNA, the CDR3 is TGTGCCAGCAGCCCAACGGCAGGGGTAACTGAAGCTTTCTTT.

The chain has TRBV5-4 and TRBJ2-7, with TRBD1 as a possible D gene (6 bases). The V gene lost 4 bases and the J gene lost 2 bases, with 22 bases spanning the gap. Germline CDR1 SGHNT, CDR2 YYREEE (reference sequence). There are 17 residues in the CDR3. The CDR3 DNA reads TGTGCCAGCAGCCCCGGCGGGCCGGGACAAAATACCTACGAGCAGTACTTC. Encoded protein: CASSPGGPGQNTYEQYF.